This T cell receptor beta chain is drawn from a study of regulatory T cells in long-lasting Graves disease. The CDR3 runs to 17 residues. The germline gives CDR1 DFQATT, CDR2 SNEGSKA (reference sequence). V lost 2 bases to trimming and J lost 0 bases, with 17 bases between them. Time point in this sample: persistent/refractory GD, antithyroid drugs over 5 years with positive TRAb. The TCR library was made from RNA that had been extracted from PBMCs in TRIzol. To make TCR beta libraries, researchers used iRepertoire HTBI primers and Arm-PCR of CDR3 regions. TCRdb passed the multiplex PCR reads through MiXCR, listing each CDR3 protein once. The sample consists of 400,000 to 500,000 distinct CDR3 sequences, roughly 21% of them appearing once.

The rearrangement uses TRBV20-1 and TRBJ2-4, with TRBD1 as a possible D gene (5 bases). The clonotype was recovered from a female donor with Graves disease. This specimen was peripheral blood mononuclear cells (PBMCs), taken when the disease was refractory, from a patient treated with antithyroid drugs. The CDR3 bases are TGCAGTGCTAGAACAGGCGGAAATTGGGGAGCCAAAAACATTCAGTACTTC. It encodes CSARTGGNWGAKNIQYF.